This T cell receptor (beta chain) originates from a study of regulatory T cells in long-lasting Graves disease. The time point: newly diagnosed GD, antithyroid drugs for less than 3 months. From RNA extracted from PBMCs, the TCR library was made. Investigators report Graves' disease was diagnosed under American Thyroid Association guidelines. Building of the TCR beta libraries involved iRepertoire HTBI primers and Arm-PCR of CDR3 regions. Per the authors' pipeline: Across samples, 50 to 65 TRBV and 13 to 15 TRBJ segments were found. TCRdb fed the multiplex PCR reads into MiXCR, producing one record per CDR3 protein. TCRdb's processing, not the authors', yielded these V and J calls. The sample shows over 300,000 distinct CDR3 sequences, less than 20% of them seen only once. In its sample, this clonotype was seen many times. What it recognizes is unknown. The CDR3 is made up of 11 amino acids. Looked up from germline, CDR1 is DFQATT and CDR2 is SNEGSKA (reference sequence). Trimming removed 5 bases from V and 6 bases from J, with 10 bases in between.

Study-wide results and caveats: Persistent disease samples used TRBV28, TRBJ1-2 and TRBJ2-5 preferentially. Accuracy was possibly reduced by small sample size.

Sequencing used peripheral blood mononuclear cells (PBMCs), obtained at new diagnosis, from a patient treated with antithyroid drugs. The chain links TRBV20-1 to TRBJ1-1; D is unresolved. This TCR derives from a female donor with Graves disease. CDR3 nucleotide sequence: TGCAGTGCTCTAGACGGCCCTGAAGCTTTCTTT. It translates to CSALDGPEAFF.